Listed here are 3 T cell receptor beta chains from one sample, sequenced in a study of blood T cell repertoires in COVID-19. The assay was immunoSEQ multiplex PCR, and TCRdb's table has in-frame clones only and misses some. Here the sample spans 110,000 or so clones, 75% to 90% being singletons. The source material was peripheral blood. The receptors derive from a woman in her thirties or forties with acute or convalescent COVID-19.

The rearrangement links TRBV6-2 or TRBV6-3 to TRBJ1-3; D unclear. Germline V gene lookup returns CDR1 MNHEY and CDR2 SVGEGT. The ends were cut back, 3 bases at V and 1 base at J, with 10 bases in the middle. This CDR3 spans 15 amino acids. Written as DNA, the CDR3 is TGTGCCAGCAGTTATGGAGAAGGATCTGGAAACACCATATATTTT. Protein sequence: CASSYGEGSGNTIYF.

The chain couples TRBV9 to TRBJ1-2; D perhaps matches TRBD1 (6 bases). Germline CDR1 is SGDLS and CDR2 is YYNGEE. This CDR3 region has 16 residues. Deletions cut 1 base from V and 4 bases from J, with 17 bases between. The CDR3 DNA reads as TGTGCCAGCAGCGTAACGACCCGGGGGGGGCCCTATGGCTACACCTTC. It codes for CASSVTTRGGPYGYTF.

This chain joins TRBV5-1 and TRBJ2-1, with a weak D call TRBD1 (6 bases). CDR1 is SGHRS and CDR2 is YFSETQ in the germline V gene. The CDR3 sequence is 13 residues long. Trimming cost V 7 bases and J 5 bases, with 13 bases left between them. CDR3 nucleotide sequence: TGCGCCAGCTCCAGGCAGGGGAACAATGAGCAGTTCTTC. It codes for CASSRQGNNEQFF.